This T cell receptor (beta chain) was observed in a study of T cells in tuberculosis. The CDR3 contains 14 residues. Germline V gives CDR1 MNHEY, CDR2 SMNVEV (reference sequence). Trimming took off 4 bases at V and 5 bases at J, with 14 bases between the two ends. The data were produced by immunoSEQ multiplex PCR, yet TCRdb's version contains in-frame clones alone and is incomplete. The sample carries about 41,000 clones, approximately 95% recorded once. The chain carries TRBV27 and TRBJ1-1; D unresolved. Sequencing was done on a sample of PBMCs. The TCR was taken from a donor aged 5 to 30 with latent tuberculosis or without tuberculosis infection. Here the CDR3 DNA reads TGTGCCAGCAGTTGGGGAGGGCAAGGTACTGAAGCTTTCTTT. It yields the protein CASSWGGQGTEAFF.